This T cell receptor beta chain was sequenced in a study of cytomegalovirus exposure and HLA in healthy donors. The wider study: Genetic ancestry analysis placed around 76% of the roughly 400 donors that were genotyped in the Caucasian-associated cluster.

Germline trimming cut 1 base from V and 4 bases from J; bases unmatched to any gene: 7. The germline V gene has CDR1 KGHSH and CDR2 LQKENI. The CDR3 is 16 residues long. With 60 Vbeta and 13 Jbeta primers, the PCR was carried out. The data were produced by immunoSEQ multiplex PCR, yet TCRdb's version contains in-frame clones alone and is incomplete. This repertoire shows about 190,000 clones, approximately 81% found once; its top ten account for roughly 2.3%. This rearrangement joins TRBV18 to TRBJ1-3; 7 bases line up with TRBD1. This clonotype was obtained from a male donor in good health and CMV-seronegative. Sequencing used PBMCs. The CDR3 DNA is TGTGCCAGCTCACCACTTGAGGGGGCGCGAGGAAACACCATATATTTT. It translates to CASSPLEGARGNTIYF.